This T cell receptor (beta chain) was profiled in a study of Graves' ophthalmopathy and Graves' hyperthyroidism (dated by TCRdb to between 2018 and 2020). About the full investigation: Hyperthyroidism was defined as stable when no progression to ophthalmopathy occurred within 18 months of follow-up. The study used signatures of the TCR beta repertoire to tell Graves' ophthalmopathy apart from Graves' hyperthyroidism and to predict which patients would progress to ophthalmopathy. In total, approximately 130 blood samples were TCR-sequenced: 43 ophthalmopathy, approximately 80 hyperthyroidism and 17 hyperthyroidism-to-ophthalmopathy patients. To explore V-J signatures that separate ophthalmopathy from hyperthyroidism, a discovery set of approximately 100 patients was enrolled, consisting of about 45 with ophthalmopathy and approximately 57 with stable hyperthyroidism. For independent validation, a separate cohort was made up of fewer than 20 hyperthyroidism patients plus 17 patients who later progressed from hyperthyroidism to ophthalmopathy. In roughly 6 hyperthyroidism patients, T-cell repertoires of thyroid tissue and blood were compared. After sampling, hyperthyroidism patients received methimazole starting at 30 mg daily, and ophthalmopathy patients received high-dose intravenous methylprednisolone. The study at large found these results: No statistical method was used to predetermine the sample size, and group allocation was not hidden from the investigators. In validation, the model predicted ophthalmopathy progression with 55% to 71% sensitivity and roughly 72% specificity; some 13 predicted patients were CT-confirmed with GO in a median of about 6.1 months. Most expanded thyroid clonotypes with frequency above 0.001 were also detected in blood, suggesting blood repertoires may reflect the thyroid immune response. In cross-validation, the 13-signature model distinguished ophthalmopathy from stable hyperthyroidism with 87.88% sensitivity and about 81% specificity, while in the test set the corresponding values were about 80% and 75%.

On this clonotype: The specificity of this receptor is unknown. The input lacks base qualities; no much larger clone sits a single base away.

The hyperthyroidism patients were 18 to 65 years old and newly diagnosed, with a disease duration of less than 2 months. Anyone with other autoimmune diseases, uncontrolled infections, pregnancy or lactation was excluded from the study. Diagnosis relied on clinical symptoms, serum thyroxine, TRAb, thyroid ultrasound and orbital computed tomography. Trizol reagent was used to extract the total RNA, and its quality was then checked on an Agilent 2100 Bioanalyzer. For repertoire sequencing, the TCR beta CDR3 regions were amplified from RNA transcripts. The first round was an RT-PCR using HTBI primers with the Qiagen OneStep RT-PCR kit, and this first round was followed by a second-round multiplex PCR, then size selection and purification. Sequencing of the libraries was carried out on an Illumina HiSeq2000 in paired-end mode with 100 bp reads. In the paper's pipeline: SOAPnuke was used to process the reads, removing any read that contained adapters or uncalled bases, had a mean Phred below 15, or lacked an exact match to the constant primer or identifier. COPE v1.2.5 was used to merge the high-quality paired reads. Clonotypes were defined as unique nucleotide sequences and were aligned to IMGT TRB V, D and J references using MiTCR v1.1. Analysis was restricted to V-J combinations with a frequency above 0.0001, which covered approximately 99% of repertoires. For each V-J combination, a TCR clonal expansion and chaos score was defined as F50 clonal expansion divided by the chaos observed in the TCRdist matrix. Welch's t-statistics and random forest were used to narrow the features down to more than 10 V-J combinations, which were then fed into a naive Bayes classifier. The Morisita-Horn index was used to measure how similar the thyroid and blood repertoires were. TCRdb applied fastp at Q25 and MiXCR to the public reads, then kept only in-frame beta chains. All rows with the same CDR3 protein become a single entry with the most common DNA and genes. TCRdb, not the original authors, processed these V and J calls. This sample has some 1.1 million distinct CDR3 sequences in its table, and less than 45% of those were observed once. The leading ten clones occupy over 8.5% of the sample.

CDR1 is given as SQVTM and CDR2 as ANQGSEA, both from the germline V gene. The CDR3 runs 13 residues from the cysteine to the phenylalanine. The sequence is cut down to CDR3 DNA, 39 bases in frame from base 1. V sheds 8 bases and J sheds 2 bases, leaving 13 bases between their ends. The source is an adult man with Graves' hyperthyroidism. The sample taken for sequencing was peripheral blood or thyroid tissue (not recorded which). The rearrangement joined TRBV29-1 to TRBJ1-3; a tentative D call is TRBD1 (5 bases match). For the CDR3, the sequence is CSTVGAPGNTIYF. The base sequence is TGCAGCACTGTTGGGGCGCCTGGAAACACCATATATTTT. With the portions outside the CDR3 filled from the reference TRBV29-1 and TRBJ1-3 genes, the complete variable region becomes SAVISQKPSRDICQRGTSLTIQCQVDSQVTMMFWYRQQPGQSLTLIATANQGSEATYESGFVIDKFPISRPNLTFSTLTVSNMSPEDSSIYLCSTVGAPGNTIYFGEGSWLTVV.